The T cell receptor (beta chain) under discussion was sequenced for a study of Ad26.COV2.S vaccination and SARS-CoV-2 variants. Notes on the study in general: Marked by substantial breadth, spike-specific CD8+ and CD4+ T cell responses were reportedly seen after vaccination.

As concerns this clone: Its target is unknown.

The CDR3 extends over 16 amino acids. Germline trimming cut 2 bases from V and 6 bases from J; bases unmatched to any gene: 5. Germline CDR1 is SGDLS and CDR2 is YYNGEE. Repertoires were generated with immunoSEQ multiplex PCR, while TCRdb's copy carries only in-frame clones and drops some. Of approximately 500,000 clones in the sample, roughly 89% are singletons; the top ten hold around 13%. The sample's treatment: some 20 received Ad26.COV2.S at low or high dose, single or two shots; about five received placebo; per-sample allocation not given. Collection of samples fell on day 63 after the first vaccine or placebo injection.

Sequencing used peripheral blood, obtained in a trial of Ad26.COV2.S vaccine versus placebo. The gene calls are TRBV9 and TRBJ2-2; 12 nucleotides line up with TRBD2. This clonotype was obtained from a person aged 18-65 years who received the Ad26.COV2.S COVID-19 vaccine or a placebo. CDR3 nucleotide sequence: TGTGCCAGCAGCGTGGAGACTAGCGGGAGCCCCGGGGAGCTGTTTTTT. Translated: CASSVETSGSPGELFF.